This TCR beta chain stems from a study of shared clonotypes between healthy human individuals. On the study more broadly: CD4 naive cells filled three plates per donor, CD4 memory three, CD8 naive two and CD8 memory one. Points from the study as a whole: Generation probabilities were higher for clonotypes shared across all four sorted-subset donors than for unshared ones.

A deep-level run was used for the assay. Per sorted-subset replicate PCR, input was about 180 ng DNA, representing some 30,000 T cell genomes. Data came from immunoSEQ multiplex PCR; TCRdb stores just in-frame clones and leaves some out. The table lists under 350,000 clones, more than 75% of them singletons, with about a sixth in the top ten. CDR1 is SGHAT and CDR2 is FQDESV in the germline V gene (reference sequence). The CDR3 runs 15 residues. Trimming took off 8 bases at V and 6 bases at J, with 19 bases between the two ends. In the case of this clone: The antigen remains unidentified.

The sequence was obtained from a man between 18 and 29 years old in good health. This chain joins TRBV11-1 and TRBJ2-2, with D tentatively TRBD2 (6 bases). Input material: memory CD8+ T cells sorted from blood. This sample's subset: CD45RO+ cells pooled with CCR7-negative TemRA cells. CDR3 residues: CASDDASWGAGELFF. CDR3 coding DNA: TGTGCCAGCGACGATGCGAGCTGGGGGGCCGGGGAGCTGTTTTTT.